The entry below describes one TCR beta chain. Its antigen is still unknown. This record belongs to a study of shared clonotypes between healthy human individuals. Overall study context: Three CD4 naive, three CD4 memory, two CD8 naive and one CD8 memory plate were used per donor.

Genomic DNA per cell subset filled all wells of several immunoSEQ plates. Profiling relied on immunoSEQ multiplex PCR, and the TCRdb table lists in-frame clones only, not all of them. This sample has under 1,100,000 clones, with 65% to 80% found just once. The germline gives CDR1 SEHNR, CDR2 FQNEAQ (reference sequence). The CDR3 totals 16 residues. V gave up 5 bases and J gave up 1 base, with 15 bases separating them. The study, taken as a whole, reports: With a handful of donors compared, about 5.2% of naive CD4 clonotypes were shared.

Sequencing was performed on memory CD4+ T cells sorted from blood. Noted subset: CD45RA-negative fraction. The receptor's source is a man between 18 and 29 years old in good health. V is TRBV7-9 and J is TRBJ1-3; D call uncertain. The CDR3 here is CASSPSTPRSGNTIYF. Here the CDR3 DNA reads TGTGCCAGCAGCCCCTCGACGCCGAGGTCTGGAAACACCATATATTTT.